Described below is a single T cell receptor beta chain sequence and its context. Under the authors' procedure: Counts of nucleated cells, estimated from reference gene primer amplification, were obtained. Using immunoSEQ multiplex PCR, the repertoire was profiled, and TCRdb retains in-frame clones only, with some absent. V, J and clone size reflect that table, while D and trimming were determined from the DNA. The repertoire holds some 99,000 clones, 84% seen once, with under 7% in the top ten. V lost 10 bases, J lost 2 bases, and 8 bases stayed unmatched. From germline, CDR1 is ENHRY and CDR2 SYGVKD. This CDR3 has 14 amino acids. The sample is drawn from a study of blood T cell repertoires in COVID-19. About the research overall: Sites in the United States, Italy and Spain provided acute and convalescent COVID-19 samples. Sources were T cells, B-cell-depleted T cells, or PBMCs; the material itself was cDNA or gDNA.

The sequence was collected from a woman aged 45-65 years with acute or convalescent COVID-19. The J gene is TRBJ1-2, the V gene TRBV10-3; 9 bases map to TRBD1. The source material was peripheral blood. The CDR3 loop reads CATGQGSLNYGYTF. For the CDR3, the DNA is TGTGCCACGGGACAGGGTTCGTTGAACTATGGCTACACCTTC.